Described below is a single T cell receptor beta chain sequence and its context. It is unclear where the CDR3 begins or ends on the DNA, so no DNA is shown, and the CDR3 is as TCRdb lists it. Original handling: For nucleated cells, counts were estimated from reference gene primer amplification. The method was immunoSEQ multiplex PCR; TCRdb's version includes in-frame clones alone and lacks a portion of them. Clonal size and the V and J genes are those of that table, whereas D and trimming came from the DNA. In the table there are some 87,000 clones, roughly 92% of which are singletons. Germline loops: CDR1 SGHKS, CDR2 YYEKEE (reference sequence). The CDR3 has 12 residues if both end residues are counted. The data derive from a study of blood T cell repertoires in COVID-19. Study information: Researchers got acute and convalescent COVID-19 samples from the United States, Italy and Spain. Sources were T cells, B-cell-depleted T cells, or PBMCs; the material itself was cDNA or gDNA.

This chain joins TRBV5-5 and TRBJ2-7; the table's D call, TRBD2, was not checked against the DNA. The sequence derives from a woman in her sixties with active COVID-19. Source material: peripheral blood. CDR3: CASSFGPGEQYF.